The 8 T cell receptor beta chains reported below all come from one sample, sequenced in a study of control samples from healthy donors and cancer patients. Measured with immunoSEQ multiplex PCR; TCRdb has only the in-frame clones, and not every one. The table has around 74,000 clones, 85% to 95% seen once. The specimen was blood. These receptors all come from a woman aged 55-75 years in good health.

This clone was recorded only once. The chain joins TRBV6-5 to TRBJ2-1, with D hard to call. Germline V CDR1 and CDR2: MNHEY, SVGAGI. The V gene lost 6 bases and the J gene lost 8 bases, with 17 bases spanning the gap. CDR3 length: 14 residues. As DNA, the CDR3 is TGTGCCAGCAGCTTAATCGGGCTCTTCGATGAGCAGTTCTTC. This sequence encodes CASSLIGLFDEQFF.

J is TRBJ1-2 and V is TRBV4-1; 7 bases fit TRBD1. V lost 2 bases, J lost 4 bases, and 16 bases stayed unmatched. The V gene's germline CDR1 is MGHRA and CDR2 YSYEKL. This CDR3 has 18 residues. CDR3 loop: CASSQTGTVDPSVYGYTF. The CDR3 DNA sequence: TGCGCCAGCAGCCAAACCGGGACAGTTGACCCATCCGTCTATGGCTACACCTTC.

This clone was seen only once. The genes are TRBV6-1 and TRBJ2-5; D might be TRBD1 (5 bases). CDR3 length equals 12 residues. Germline values: CDR1 MNHNS, CDR2 SASEGT. Trimming removed 2 bases from V and 4 bases from J, with 5 bases in between. The CDR3 DNA is TGTGCCAGCAGTGAAAGGGGAGAGACCCAGTACTTC. As protein: CASSERGETQYF.

V is TRBV30 and J is TRBJ2-7; 14 bases align to TRBD2. After removal of 2 bases from V and 4 bases from J, the junction contained 4 bases not matched to a gene. Germline lookup yields CDR1 GTSNPN and CDR2 SVGIG (reference sequence). This CDR3 comprises 15 residues. The CDR3 DNA sequence: TGTGCCTGGAGTAGGGGGACTAGCGGGAGATACGAGCAGTACTTC. It yields the protein CAWSRGTSGRYEQYF.

This chain connects TRBV2 to TRBJ2-1; 10 bases line up with TRBD2. Unmatched junction bases numbered 8, after V lost 7 bases and J lost 8 bases. In germline, CDR1 is SNHLY, CDR2 FYNNEI. The CDR3 sequence is 14 residues long. Here the CDR3 reads CASIGLAGDDEQFF. The DNA of the CDR3 is TGTGCCAGCATCGGCCTAGCGGGAGATGATGAGCAGTTCTTC. The full variable domain, completed using reference TRBV2 and TRBJ2-1, is EPEVTQTPSHQVTQMGQEVILRCVPISNHLYFYWYRQILGQKVEFLVSFYNNEISEKSEIFDDQFSVERPDGSNFTLKIRSTKLEDSAMYFCASIGLAGDDEQFFGPGTRLTVL.

The chain employs TRBV5-4 and TRBJ2-4; 13 bases fit TRBD2. Losses at the gene ends were 7 bases for V and 0 bases for J; bases not matched to a gene: 13. CDR3 size: 19 residues. Germline V gene data show CDR1 as SGHNT and CDR2 as YYREEE (reference sequence). The CDR3 region has the DNA TGTGCCAGCGGTATACGCGGGACTAGCGGGACCCTAGCCAAAAACATTCAGTACTTC. Its protein product is CASGIRGTSGTLAKNIQYF.

V and J are TRBV24-1 and TRBJ2-7; 10 bases align to TRBD2. The CDR3 sequence is 15 residues long. CDR1 and CDR2 from the germline V gene are KGHDR and SFDVKD. V dropped 3 bases and J dropped 7; count of bases not matched to a gene: 8. DNA of the CDR3: TGTGCCACCAGTGATAGAGCGGGAGGGCCGCGGGAGCAGTACTTC. Its translation: CATSDRAGGPREQYF.

The chain employs TRBV3-1 (or the pseudogene TRBV3-2) and TRBJ2-1; D unresolved. Germline V gives CDR1 LGHDT, CDR2 YNNKEL (reference sequence). The CDR3 spans 11 residues. V was shortened by 1 base and J by 9 bases, with 4 bases between the two germline ends. CDR3 in DNA: TGTGCCAGCAGCCAAGTCGGTGAGCAGTTCTTC. This gives the protein CASSQVGEQFF.